Here is one T cell receptor (beta chain) with its context. What it binds is not known. This sample is part of a study of shared clonotypes between healthy human individuals. Study findings and constraints: Sharing across four donors was highest in naive CD4 (approximately 5%) and lowest in memory CD8 (approximately 0.4%). Rarefaction revealed incomplete sorted-subset sequencing despite large depth.

HIV-negative, healthy adults without recent acute infections or vaccinations were the donors. Germline CDR1 reads SGHDT; CDR2 reads YYEEEE. Unmatched junction bases numbered 6, after V lost 2 bases and J lost 7 bases. The CDR3 runs 15 residues. Assay runs were performed at deep level. Libraries were prepared by immunoSEQ multiplex PCR; TCRdb keeps only in-frame clonotypes and omits some of them. Among 1.4 million to 1.5 million clones listed, roughly 96% were seen once. This receptor was obtained from a man aged 25-45 years in good health. The sequenced sample was naive CD4+ T cells sorted from blood. The subset: CD45RA+ positively selected. This chain connects TRBV5-6 to TRBJ1-4; the match to TRBD1 covers 9 bases. DNA of the CDR3: TGTGCCAGCAGCTTACTTAGGACAGGGGTTGAAAAACTGTTTTTT. It encodes CASSLLRTGVEKLFF. Full variable domain (remainder filled in from reference TRBV5-6 and TRBJ1-4): DAGVTQSPTHLIKTRGQQVTLRCSPKSGHDTVSWYQQALGQGPQFIFQYYEEEERQRGNFPDRFSGHQFPNYSSELNVNALLLGDSALYLCASSLLRTGVEKLFFGSGTQLSVL.